This passage covers 5 T cell receptor beta chains from one sample sequenced in a study of blood T cells in healthy people across ages. The use of a sample-barcoded 5' primer and a J-beta primer mix characterized a second PCR of roughly 6 to 11 cycles. TCRdb independently ran MiXCR on the 5' RACE reads; one entry per CDR3 protein. The table records about 970,000 distinct CDR3 sequences, 51% of them present only once. The sequenced sample was blood. All receptors derive from a woman aged 60-75 years in good health.

This rearrangement joins TRBV7-8 to TRBJ2-7; TRBD2 matches at 8 bases. Losses at the gene ends were 7 bases for V and 7 bases for J; bases not matched to a gene: 27. CDR3 length: 19 residues. The germline CDR1 and CDR2 sequences are SGHVS and FQNEAQ. The CDR3: CASISGGGRTPSSYNEQYF. CDR3 DNA: TGTGCCAGCATCTCGGGGGGCGGGAGGACCCCCAGCTCCTACAATGAGCAGTACTTC.

This chain connects TRBV27 to TRBJ2-6; D is unclear. V dropped 1 base and J dropped 0 bases, with 13 bases sitting between them. This CDR3 is 18 amino acids long. Germline V lookup: CDR1 MNHEY, CDR2 SMNVEV (reference sequence). The CDR3 sequence: CASSLFAWTISGANVLTF. In DNA form, the CDR3 reads TGTGCCAGCAGTTTATTCGCATGGACGATCTCTGGGGCCAACGTCCTGACTTTC.

The genes are TRBV10-1 and TRBJ2-6; weak D call: TRBD2 (6 bases). Trimming took 3 bases from V and 5 from J, leaving 8 bases between them. The CDR3 has 14 residues. The germline gives CDR1 WNHNN, CDR2 SYGVQD (reference sequence). CDR3 sequence: CASSDGGWANVLTF. The DNA of the CDR3 is TGCGCCAGCAGTGACGGGGGATGGGCCAACGTCCTGACTTTC.

This chain's CDR3 is CASSPTGEPGELFF. CDR3 bases: TGTGCCAGCAGCCCCACCGGCGAGCCCGGGGAGCTGTTTTTT. The chain combines TRBV6-5 with TRBJ2-2, with unresolved D. The length of the CDR3 is 14 residues. The germline V and J ends were trimmed by 6 bases and 6 bases, with 14 bases remaining between them. Germline values: CDR1 MNHEY, CDR2 SVGAGI.

The rearrangement uses TRBV12-5 and TRBJ2-1, with D tentatively TRBD2 (5 bases). The CDR3 covers 13 residues. Trimming left V 5 bases short and J 7 bases short, with 12 bases between. Per the germline V gene, CDR1 is LGHNT and CDR2 is FRNRAP. The CDR3 DNA follows: TGTGCTAGTGGTCCTTCCACTAGTAATGAGCAGTTCTTC. Protein sequence: CASGPSTSNEQFF.